The 22 T cell receptor beta chains listed next were all sequenced from one sample in a study of T cell clonality in common variable immunodeficiency. Data came from immunoSEQ multiplex PCR; TCRdb stores just in-frame clones and leaves some out. The sample shows some 38,000 clones, none of them appearing just once. Sequenced sample: peripheral blood mononuclear cells. These receptors all stem from a person aged 18 to 75 in good health.

This clone was counted many times. The read comes to an end 3 residues before the CDR3 does, leaving the germline J gene to fill in the end. V is TRBV5-8 and J is TRBJ1-5; TRBD1 matches 8 bases. Germline V gene lookup returns CDR1 SGHTS and CDR2 YDEGEE. V trimming: 4 bases; J trimming: 1 base; junction bases outside the gene matches: 4. This CDR3 region has 15 residues. The CDR3 sequence is CASSGRTGSNQPQHF. CDR3 DNA, as far as it was read: TGTGCCAGCAGCGGCCGGACAGGGAGCAATCAGCCC.

On this clone: Coverage ceases 3 residues before the CDR3 finishes, and the germline J gene fills in the end. The chain recombines TRBV2 with TRBJ2-3; D uncertain. Trimming shortened V by 7 bases and J by 0 bases, and 11 bases separated the two germline ends. CDR3 size: 14 residues. The V gene's germline CDR1 is SNHLY and CDR2 FYNNEI. CDR3 DNA, as far as it was read: TGTGCCAGCACCCCCCCCCATAGCACAGATACG. Translation gives CASTPPHSTDT. The whole CDR3 reads CASTPPHSTDTQYF.

This clone was counted ten times or more. With the read ending 3 residues before the CDR3 end, the germline J gene is used to fill in that end. The V gene is TRBV20-1, the J gene TRBJ2-1; TRBD2 matches at 11 bases. The CDR3 runs 15 residues. Germline assignment: CDR1 DFQATT and CDR2 SNEGSKA (reference sequence). V dropped 6 bases and J dropped 7; count of bases not matched to a gene: 11. Incomplete CDR3 DNA: TGCAGTGCAGAAGATAGCGGGAGGGGTGGGAATGAG. Translating gives CSAEDSGRGGNE. Given in full, the CDR3 is CSAEDSGRGGNEQFF.

This clone has at least ten counts. From the germline J gene comes the end of the CDR3, since the read stops 3 residues before it. The gene calls are TRBV2 and TRBJ1-1, with D hard to call. This CDR3 is built from 13 residues. From germline, CDR1 is SNHLY and CDR2 FYNNEI. The V end lost 2 bases, the J end lost 6 bases, and 10 bases lay between the germline ends. CDR3 sequence reads: CASSEHEVAEAFF. The sequenced CDR3 bases are TGTGCCAGCAGTGAACACGAAGTAGCTGAA.

This clone was observed many times. The CDR3 goes on 3 residues after the read ends, and that part is filled in from the germline J gene. The V call is TRBV6-4, the J call TRBJ2-1; 8 bases are shared with TRBD2. The trim removed 2 bases at V and 5 bases at J, leaving 5 bases unmatched. The germline CDR1 and CDR2 sequences are MRHNA and SNTAGT. The CDR3 sequence is 15 residues long. The CDR3 sequence: CASSDGGRPNNEQFF. The DNA read from the CDR3 is TGTGCCAGCAGTGACGGCGGGAGGCCTAACAATGAG.

This clone has a count of ten or more. The CDR3 goes on 3 residues after the read ends, and that part is filled in from the germline J gene. The chain recombines TRBV5-6 with TRBJ1-2, with 10 bases identical to TRBD1. V gave up 4 bases and J gave up 6 bases; unmatched junction bases: 3. The germline gives CDR1 SGHDT, CDR2 YYEEEE. The CDR3 spans 13 residues. Partial CDR3 DNA: TGTGCCAGCAGCATCGGGACAGGGGATGGC. Protein product: CASSIGTGDG. The whole CDR3 reads CASSIGTGDGYTF.

This clone has ten or more counts. The missing CDR3 end, 3 residues past where the read stops, is filled in from the germline J gene. This chain links TRBV4-1 with TRBJ2-2, with 9 nucleotides matching TRBD2. V was clipped by 0 bases and J by 2 bases; unmatched bases: 4. Germline V gives CDR1 MGHRA, CDR2 YSYEKL. CDR3 length: 17 amino acids. The part of the CDR3 DNA that was read is TGCGCCAGCAGCCAAGATCGGCTAGCGGGAAACACCGGGGAG. It yields the protein CASSQDRLAGNTGE. The whole CDR3 reads CASSQDRLAGNTGELFF.

At least ten counts were recorded for this clone. Read sequence stops 3 residues before the CDR3 end, and the germline J gene provides the missing end. The V call is TRBV5-1, the J call TRBJ1-1; a possible D gene is TRBD1 (6 bases). CDR1 and CDR2 (germline): SGHRS, YFSETQ. The CDR3 runs 15 residues. Trimming stripped 0 bases from V and 1 base from J, with 10 bases between. This CDR3 is CASSLGDMRNTEAFF. The CDR3 DNA, read in part, is TGCGCCAGCAGCTTGGGGGACATGAGGAACACTGAA.

This clone was seen at least ten times. The read terminates 3 residues ahead of where the CDR3 ends, so the germline J gene completes it. The chain is built from TRBV20-1 and TRBJ1-2; no clear D gene. The V and J ends lost 0 bases and 2 bases respectively, with 10 bases between them. The CDR3 length is 14 residues. Germline V lookup: CDR1 DFQATT, CDR2 SNEGSKA (reference sequence). Partial CDR3 DNA: TGCAGTGCTAGAGATCACCGTGCGAACTATGGC. Translation gives CSARDHRANYG. The whole CDR3 is CSARDHRANYGYTF.

This clone was counted ten times or more. With the read ending 3 residues before the CDR3 end, the germline J gene is used to fill in that end. The V and J genes are TRBV18 and TRBJ2-6, with 12 bases matching TRBD2. V lost 3 bases, J lost 0 bases, and 6 bases stayed unmatched. Germline-derived CDR1 and CDR2 are KGHSH and LQKENI. CDR3 length: 19 amino acids. The sequenced CDR3 bases are TGTGCCAGCTCACCTCCCGGACTAGCGGGGATCTCTGGGGCCAACGTC. Amino acid sequence: CASSPPGLAGISGANV. The complete CDR3 sequence is CASSPPGLAGISGANVLTF.

This clone was detected many times. Read sequence stops 3 residues before the CDR3 end, and the germline J gene provides the missing end. The V gene is TRBV18, the J gene TRBJ2-7, with 9 bases identical to TRBD1. Germline V gene lookup returns CDR1 KGHSH and CDR2 LQKENI. This CDR3 has 13 amino acids. Trimming at V came to 3 bases and at J to 4 bases, leaving 1 base not matched to a gene. The CDR3 is CASSPGTGYEQYF. The sequenced part of the CDR3 DNA is TGTGCCAGCTCACCGGGGACAGGGTACGAG.

The table lists this clone with many counts. The CDR3 end is not reached by the read, which stops 3 residues before it; the germline J gene fills it in. The rearrangement joins TRBV2 to TRBJ2-5, with 7 positions matching TRBD2. The CDR3 spans 14 residues. The trim removed 4 bases at V and 3 bases at J, leaving 5 bases unmatched. Germline values: CDR1 SNHLY, CDR2 FYNNEI. Incomplete CDR3 DNA: TGTGCCAGCAGTGGTCTAGCGGATAAAGAGACC. Residues: CASSGLADKET. The full CDR3 protein is CASSGLADKETQYF.

This clone appeared many times. The read ends 3 residues early relative to the CDR3; the germline J gene fills the gap. The chain links TRBV19 to TRBJ1-2; no definite D call. The CDR3 totals 13 residues. V lost 5 bases, J lost 0 bases, and 7 bases lay in between. From germline, CDR1 is LNHDA and CDR2 SQIVND (reference sequence). CDR3 sequence: CASSRTANYGYTF. Partial CDR3 DNA: TGTGCCAGTAGTCGGACTGCTAACTATGGC.

Many counts were recorded for this clone. The read halts 3 residues ahead of the CDR3 end, with the missing end drawn from the germline J gene. The gene calls are TRBV7-8 and TRBJ2-3; 13 bases are a match to TRBD2. V lost 5 bases to trimming and J lost 4 bases; unmatched junction nucleotides: 6. The CDR3 spans 16 residues. The germline gives CDR1 SGHVS, CDR2 FQNEAQ. The CDR3 protein is CASSERTSGSPDTQYF. Partial CDR3 DNA: TGTGCCAGCAGCGAGAGGACTAGCGGGAGCCCAGATACG. Using reference TRBV7-8 and TRBJ2-3 for the parts outside the CDR3, the full variable domain is GAGVSQSPRYKVAKRGQDVALRCDPISGHVSLFWYQQALGQGPEFLTYFQNEAQLDKSGLPSDRFFAERPEGSVSTLKIQRTQQEDSAVYLCASSERTSGSPDTQYFGPGTRLTVL.

This clone showed up many times. The sequenced CDR3 bases are TGTGCCAGCAGTGAATGGACAGGGAGGACAGATACG. Its translation is CASSEWTGRTDT. The CDR3 as a whole reads CASSEWTGRTDTQYF. The chain recombines TRBV2 with TRBJ2-3; 8 nucleotides agree with TRBD1. The CDR3 end is not reached by the read, which stops 3 residues before it; the germline J gene fills it in. The CDR3 runs 15 residues. V shed 2 bases and J 3 bases; nucleotides not matched to a gene: 4. Per the germline V gene, CDR1 is SNHLY and CDR2 is FYNNEI. Supplemented by reference TRBV2 and TRBJ2-3, the full variable domain reads EPEVTQTPSHQVTQMGQEVILRCVPISNHLYFYWYRQILGQKVEFLVSFYNNEISEKSEIFDDQFSVERPDGSNFTLKIRSTKLEDSAMYFCASSEWTGRTDTQYFGPGTRLTVL.

This clone has at least ten counts. The observed sequence ends 3 residues before the CDR3 terminus, with the missing tail filled in from the germline J gene. The V gene is TRBV5-6, the J gene TRBJ2-3; 9 bases map to TRBD1. This CDR3 has 15 residues. In germline, CDR1 is SGHDT, CDR2 YYEEEE. V dropped 3 bases and J dropped 4; count of bases not matched to a gene: 6. CDR3 DNA (partial): TGTGCCAGCAGCTCCGGGACAGGGATACCAGATACG. Translated, it gives CASSSGTGIPDT. The full CDR3 sequence reads CASSSGTGIPDTQYF.

The table lists this clone with many counts. The covered CDR3 bases are TGTGCCAGCAGTGAGGGACTTCTCCAAGAGACC. This codes for CASSEGLLQET. Given in full, the CDR3 is CASSEGLLQETQYF. V and J are TRBV6-1 and TRBJ2-5, with D possibly being TRBD2 (6 bases). The observed sequence ends 3 residues before the CDR3 terminus, with the missing tail filled in from the germline J gene. The germline V gene encodes CDR1 MNHNS and CDR2 SASEGT. V shed 3 bases and J shed 1 base, with 9 bases lying between them. The CDR3 loop spans 14 amino acids.

At least ten counts were recorded for this clone. The missing CDR3 end, 3 residues past where the read stops, is filled in from the germline J gene. The rearrangement joins TRBV12-3 or TRBV12-4 to TRBJ2-7; the D call may be TRBD1 or TRBD2 (5 bases each). Between the trimmed V and J ends, which lost 6 bases and 4 bases, there was a span of 10 bases. This CDR3 is 12 amino acids long. The CDR3 sequence is CASSLEGYEQYF. The DNA read from the CDR3 is TGTGCCAGCAGCCTAGAGGGGTACGAG.

This clone was found many times. The CDR3 extends 3 residues past the end of the read, so its final part is completed from the germline J gene. The chain employs TRBV4-1 and TRBJ2-1, with a weak D call TRBD1 (5 bases). CDR3 size: 14 residues. Per the germline V gene, CDR1 is MGHRA and CDR2 is YSYEKL. Trimming left V 6 bases short and J 9 bases short, with 18 bases between. Partial CDR3 DNA: TGCGCCAGCAGTCCCACGGCAGGGCCGTCTGAG. It specifies CASSPTAGPSE. The whole CDR3 protein is CASSPTAGPSEQFF.

This clone occurred many times. With the read ending 3 residues before the CDR3 end, the germline J gene is used to fill in that end. The chain is built from TRBV30 and TRBJ2-4; 8 nucleotides match TRBD2. J was trimmed by 0 bases and V by 6 bases; bases with no gene match: 7. From germline, CDR1 is GTSNPN and CDR2 SVGIG (reference sequence). The length of the CDR3 is 15 residues. Incomplete CDR3 DNA: TGTGCCTGCACGATAGCGGGGATAGCCAAAAACATT. Amino acid sequence: CACTIAGIAKNI. The full CDR3 reads CACTIAGIAKNIQYF.

This clone has a count of ten or more. The CDR3 end lies 3 residues beyond the end of the read and is filled in from the germline J gene. The chain has TRBV7-9 and TRBJ2-7, with 7 bases lining up with TRBD2. Germline trimming cut 6 bases from V and 3 bases from J; bases unmatched to any gene: 8. This CDR3 is built from 14 residues. The germline V gene has CDR1 SEHNR and CDR2 FQNEAQ (reference sequence). The CDR3 DNA, read in part, is TGTGCCAGCAGTTCTGGACTAGAGATCTACGAG. Translation: CASSSGLEIYE. The full CDR3 protein reads CASSSGLEIYEQYF.

This clone was seen ten or more times. The sequence runs out 3 residues before the end of the CDR3; the remainder is reconstructed from the germline J gene. This chain connects TRBV20-1 to TRBJ1-2; unclear D gene. This CDR3 comprises 12 residues. Trimming stripped 1 base from V and 7 bases from J, with 10 bases between. Germline V gene data show CDR1 as DFQATT and CDR2 as SNEGSKA (reference sequence). CDR3 DNA, as far as it was read: TGCAGTGCTAGAGCCCGGGCGGGTGGC. It specifies CSARARAGG. The full CDR3 protein reads CSARARAGGYTF.